This TCR beta chain was sequenced for a study of cytomegalovirus exposure and HLA in healthy donors. Study-wide findings and caveats: Specificity of a few CMV-associated chains for CMV antigens was verified in vitro. Whilst most TCR sequences proved rare, a subset of public TCRs occurred across many donors.

Looked up from germline, CDR1 is KGHSH and CDR2 is LQKENI. V was trimmed by 3 bases and J by 8 bases, leaving 8 bases between them. The CDR3 is 12 amino acids. A remark on this clone: Its antigen is unidentified.

TCRdb keeps only in-frame clones here, not all; method: immunoSEQ multiplex PCR. Among 250,000 to 400,000 clones listed, 88% were seen once. The clonotype originates from a man younger than 45 in good health and CMV-seronegative. V is TRBV18 and J is TRBJ2-1; unclear D gene. Material: PBMCs. DNA for the CDR3: TGTGCCAGCTCACCTAGTCCGGATGAGCAGTTCTTC. Its protein product is CASSPSPDEQFF.